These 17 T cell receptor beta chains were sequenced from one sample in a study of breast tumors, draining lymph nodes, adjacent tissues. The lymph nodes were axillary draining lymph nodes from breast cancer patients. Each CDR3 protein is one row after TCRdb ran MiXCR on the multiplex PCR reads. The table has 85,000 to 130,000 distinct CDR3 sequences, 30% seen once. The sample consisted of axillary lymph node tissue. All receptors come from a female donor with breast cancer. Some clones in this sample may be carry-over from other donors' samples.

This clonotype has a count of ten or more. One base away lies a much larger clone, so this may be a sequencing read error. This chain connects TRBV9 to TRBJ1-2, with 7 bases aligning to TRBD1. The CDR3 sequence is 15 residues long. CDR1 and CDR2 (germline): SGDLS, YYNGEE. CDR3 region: CASSPQGGALGGSTF. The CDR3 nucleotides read TGTGCCAGCAGCCCCCAGGGGGGAGCTTTGGGTGGCTCCACCTTC.

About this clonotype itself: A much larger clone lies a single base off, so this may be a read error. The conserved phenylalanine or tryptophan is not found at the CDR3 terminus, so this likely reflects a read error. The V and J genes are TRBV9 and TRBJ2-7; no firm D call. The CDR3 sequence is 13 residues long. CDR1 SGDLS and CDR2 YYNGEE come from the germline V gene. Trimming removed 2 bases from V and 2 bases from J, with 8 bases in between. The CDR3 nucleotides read TGTGCCAGCAGCGTTTCAGAGACCTACGAGCAGTACTCC. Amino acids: CASSVSETYEQYS.

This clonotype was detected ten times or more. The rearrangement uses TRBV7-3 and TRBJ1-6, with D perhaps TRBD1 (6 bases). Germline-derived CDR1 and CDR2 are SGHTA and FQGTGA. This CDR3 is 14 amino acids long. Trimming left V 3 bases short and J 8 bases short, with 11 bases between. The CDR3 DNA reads TGTGCCAGCAGCTTGGGGGGGCGTGATTCACCCCTCCACTTT. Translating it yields CASSLGGRDSPLHF. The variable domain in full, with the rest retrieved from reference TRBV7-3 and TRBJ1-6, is GAGVSQTPSNKVTEKGKYVELRCDPISGHTALYWYRQSLGQGPEFLIYFQGTGAADDSGLPNDRFFAVRPEGSVSTLKIQRTERGDSAVYLCASSLGGRDSPLHFGNGTRLTVT.

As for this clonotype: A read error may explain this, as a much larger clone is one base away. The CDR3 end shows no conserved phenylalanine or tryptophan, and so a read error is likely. CDR3 nucleotide sequence: TGTGCCAGCAGTTACCCGGGGGAACCGGAGACCCAGTACTCC. This translates into CASSYPGEPETQYS. The chain employs TRBV6-2 or TRBV6-3 and TRBJ2-5; D perhaps matches TRBD2 (6 bases). The CDR3 length is 14 residues. Germline V gene data show CDR1 as MNHEY and CDR2 as SVGEGT. Trimming shortened V by 2 bases and J by 5 bases, and 12 bases separated the two germline ends.

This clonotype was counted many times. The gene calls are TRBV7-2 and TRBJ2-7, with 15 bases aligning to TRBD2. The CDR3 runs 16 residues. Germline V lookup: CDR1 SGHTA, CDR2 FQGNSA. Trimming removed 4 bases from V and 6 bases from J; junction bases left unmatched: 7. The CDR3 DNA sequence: TGTGCCAGCAGCTCACGGACTAGCGGGGGGGCTGTCGAGCAGTACTTC. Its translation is CASSSRTSGGAVEQYF.

CDR3 nucleotides: TGTGCCAGCAGCTTCGGAGCGAGGGGCCAAGCTTTCTTT. Translating it yields CASSFGARGQAFF. The chain employs TRBV7-2 and TRBJ1-1, with a weak D call TRBD1 (5 bases). CDR3 size: 13 residues. Trimming cost V 3 bases and J 9 bases, with 14 bases left between them. Germline assignment: CDR1 SGHTA and CDR2 FQGNSA.

The CDR3, as DNA: TGTGCTAGTGGTTCGAGGTTTGGTACAGGAGCTACGGAGACCCAGTACTTC. Translated: CASGSRFGTGATETQYF. The chain has TRBV12-5 and TRBJ2-5; TRBD1 might be the D (5 bases). The V end lost 4 bases, the J end lost 5 bases, and 23 bases lay between the germline ends. Looked up from germline, CDR1 is LGHNT and CDR2 is FRNRAP. The CDR3 totals 17 residues.

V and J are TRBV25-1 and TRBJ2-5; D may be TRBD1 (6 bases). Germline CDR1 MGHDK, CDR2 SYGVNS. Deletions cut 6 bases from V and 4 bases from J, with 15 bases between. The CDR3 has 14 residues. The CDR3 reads CASSRDNRGETQYF. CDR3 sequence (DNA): TGTGCCAGCAGCCGGGACAACCGGGGAGAGACCCAGTACTTC.

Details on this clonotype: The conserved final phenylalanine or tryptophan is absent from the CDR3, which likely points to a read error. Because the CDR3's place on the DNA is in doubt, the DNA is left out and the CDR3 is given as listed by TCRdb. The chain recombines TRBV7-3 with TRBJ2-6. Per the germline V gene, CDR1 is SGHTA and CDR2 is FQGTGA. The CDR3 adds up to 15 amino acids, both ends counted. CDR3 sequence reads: CASSSVGAGANVLPL.

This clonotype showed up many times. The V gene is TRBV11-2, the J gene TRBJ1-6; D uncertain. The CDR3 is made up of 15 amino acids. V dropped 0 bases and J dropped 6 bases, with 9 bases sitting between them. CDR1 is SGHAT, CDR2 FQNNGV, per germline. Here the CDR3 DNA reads TGTGCCAGCAGCTTAGATCCCGGTACTAATTCACCCCTCCACTTT. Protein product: CASSLDPGTNSPLHF.

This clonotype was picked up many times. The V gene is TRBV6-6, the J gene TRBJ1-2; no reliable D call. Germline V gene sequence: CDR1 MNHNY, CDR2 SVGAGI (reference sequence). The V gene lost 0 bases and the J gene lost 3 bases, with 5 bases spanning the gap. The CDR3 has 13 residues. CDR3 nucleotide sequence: TGTGCCAGCAGTTACTCGACGGACTATGGCTACACCTTC. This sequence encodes CASSYSTDYGYTF.

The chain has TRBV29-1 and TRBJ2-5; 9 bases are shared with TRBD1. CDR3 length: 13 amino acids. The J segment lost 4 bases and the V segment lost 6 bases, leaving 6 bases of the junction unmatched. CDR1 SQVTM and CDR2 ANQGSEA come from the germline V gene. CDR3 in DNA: TGCAGCGTGGGACAGGGTTTAGGAGAGACCCAGTACTTC. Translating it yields CSVGQGLGETQYF.

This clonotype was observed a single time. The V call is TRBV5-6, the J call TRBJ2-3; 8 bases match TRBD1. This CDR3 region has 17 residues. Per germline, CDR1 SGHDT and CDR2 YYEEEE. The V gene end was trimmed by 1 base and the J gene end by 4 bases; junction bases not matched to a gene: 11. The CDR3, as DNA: TGTGCCAGCAGCTTGCAGGGGGCGCAAGGGCGCCCAGATACGCAGTATTTT. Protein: CASSLQGAQGRPDTQYF.

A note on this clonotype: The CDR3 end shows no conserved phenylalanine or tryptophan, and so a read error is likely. CDR3 DNA sequence: TGTGCCTGCAGGGGGGACGGCAATCAGCCCCAGCATTCT. It translates to CACRGDGNQPQHS. The V gene is TRBV19, the J gene TRBJ1-5; 7 bases match TRBD1. The length of the CDR3 is 13 residues. The germline V gene has CDR1 LNHDA and CDR2 SQIVND (reference sequence). The V and J ends lost 11 bases and 2 bases, in that order; junction bases with no gene match: 6.

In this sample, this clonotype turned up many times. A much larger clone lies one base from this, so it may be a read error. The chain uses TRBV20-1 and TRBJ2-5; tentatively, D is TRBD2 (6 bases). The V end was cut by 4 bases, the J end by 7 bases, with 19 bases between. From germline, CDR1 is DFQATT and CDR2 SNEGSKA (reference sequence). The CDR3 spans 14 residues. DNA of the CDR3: TGCAGTGCTACTAAAACTAGCTTTCGCGCGACCCAGTACTTC. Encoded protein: CSATKTSFRATQYF.

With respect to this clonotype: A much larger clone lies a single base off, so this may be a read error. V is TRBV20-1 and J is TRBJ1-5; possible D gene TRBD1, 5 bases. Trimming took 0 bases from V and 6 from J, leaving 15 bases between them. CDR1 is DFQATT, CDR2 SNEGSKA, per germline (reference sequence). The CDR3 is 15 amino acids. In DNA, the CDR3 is TGCAGTGCTAGAGATGGGAGATCAGGGACTCAGCCCCAGCATTTT. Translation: CSARDGRSGTQPQHF.

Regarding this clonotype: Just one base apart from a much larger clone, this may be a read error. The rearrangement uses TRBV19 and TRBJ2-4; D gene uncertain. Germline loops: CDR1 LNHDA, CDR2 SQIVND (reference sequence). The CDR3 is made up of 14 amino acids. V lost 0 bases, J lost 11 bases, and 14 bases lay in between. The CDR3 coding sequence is TGTGCCAGTAGTATAGAGCGGAAGTTGAACGTTCAGTACTTC. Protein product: CASSIERKLNVQYF.